The 19 T cell receptor beta chains below were found in one sample sequenced in a study of shared clonotypes between healthy human individuals. Repertoires were generated with immunoSEQ multiplex PCR, while TCRdb's copy carries only in-frame clones and drops some. The sample has about 450,000 clones, 79% seen once. Sample: PBMCs. These TCRs come from a woman between 40 and 50 years old in good health. Some clones in this sample may be carry-over from other donors' samples.

This chain links TRBV7-9 with TRBJ2-7; TRBD2 aligns across 9 bases. The CDR3 runs 16 residues. From germline, CDR1 is SEHNR and CDR2 FQNEAQ (reference sequence). V was pared by 8 bases and J by 6 bases, with 17 bases of the junction left unmatched. This CDR3 reads CASQGLSGSPGGEQYF. The CDR3 nucleotides read TGTGCCAGCCAGGGGCTTAGCGGGAGCCCGGGGGGCGAGCAGTACTTC.

This clone appeared once. V usage is TRBV29-1 and J usage is TRBJ1-1, with 7 bases identical to TRBD1. The CDR3 spans 13 residues. Germline V gene lookup returns CDR1 SQVTM and CDR2 ANQGSEA. V trimming: 7 bases; J trimming: 5 bases; junction bases outside the gene matches: 10. The CDR3 DNA is TGCAGCGGCGTGACAGGGCTTGGGACTGAAGCTTTCTTT. Encoded protein: CSGVTGLGTEAFF.

The V gene is TRBV7-3, the J gene TRBJ2-1; 10 bases line up with TRBD2. CDR3 size: 15 residues. V lost 2 bases, J lost 9 bases, and 7 bases stayed unmatched. Germline V CDR1 and CDR2: SGHTA, FQGTGA. CDR3 DNA: TGTGCCAGCAGCTTAGTAGCGGGAGGCGGAGGTGAGCAGTTCTTC. The encoded protein is CASSLVAGGGGEQFF.

The chain recombines TRBV19 with TRBJ1-5; possible D gene TRBD1, 5 bases. Germline loops: CDR1 LNHDA, CDR2 SQIVND (reference sequence). The CDR3 runs to 18 residues. Trimming removed 0 bases at V and 0 bases at J, with 15 bases between. The CDR3 region has the DNA TGTGCCAGTAGTATAGACAGGGTGTGGACATATAGCAATCAGCCCCAGCATTTT. It is translated as CASSIDRVWTYSNQPQHF.

This clone has just one count. V and J are TRBV11-2 and TRBJ2-7; TRBD1 might be the D (6 bases). The V gene's germline CDR1 is SGHAT and CDR2 FQNNGV. The CDR3 spans 12 residues. V gave up 5 bases and J gave up 4 bases, with 9 bases separating them. CDR3 DNA: TGTGCCAGCAGCCAGACAGGTTACGAGCAGTACTTC. Translated, it gives CASSQTGYEQYF. The full variable domain, with the rest looked up from reference TRBV11-2 and TRBJ2-7, is EAGVAQSPRYKIIEKRQSVAFWCNPISGHATLYWYQQILGQGPKLLIQFQNNGVVDDSQLPKDRFSAERLKGVDSTLKIQPAKLEDSAVYLCASSQTGYEQYFGPGTRLTVT.

This chain uses TRBV10-3 with TRBJ1-2, with unresolved D. Germline-derived CDR1 and CDR2 are ENHRY and SYGVKD. With 4 bases removed from V and 4 bases from J, the gap between germline ends came to 7 bases. The length of the CDR3 is 12 residues. The CDR3 is CAISGDGYGYTF. The DNA of the CDR3 is TGTGCCATCAGTGGCGACGGCTATGGCTACACCTTC.

The gene calls are TRBV11-2 and TRBJ2-7; TRBD1 or TRBD2 may be the D gene (6 bases each). Germline-derived CDR1 and CDR2 are SGHAT and FQNNGV. This CDR3 contains 15 residues. Trimming shortened V by 5 bases and J by 2 bases, and 16 bases separated the two germline ends. Written as DNA, the CDR3 is TGTGCCAGCAGCCGTGAGGGGGGAGGCCCCTACGAGCAGTACTTC. Its protein is CASSREGGGPYEQYF.

The V call is TRBV10-3, the J call TRBJ2-5; TRBD2 agrees at 10 bases. CDR1 and CDR2 from the germline V gene are ENHRY and SYGVKD. This CDR3 comprises 13 residues. J was trimmed by 3 bases and V by 6 bases; bases with no gene match: 1. The CDR3 DNA sequence: TGTGCCATCAGGGGGACTAGCGAAGAGACCCAGTACTTC. Residues: CAIRGTSEETQYF.

The gene calls are TRBV27 and TRBJ2-6; D ambiguous. The V end lost 4 bases, the J end lost 0 bases, and 7 bases lay between the germline ends. The CDR3 covers 15 residues. Germline values: CDR1 MNHEY, CDR2 SMNVEV (reference sequence). The CDR3 region is CASSSPSSGANVLTF. In nucleotides, the CDR3 is TGTGCCAGCAGTTCGCCCAGCTCTGGGGCCAACGTCCTGACTTTC.

This chain uses TRBV6-5 with TRBJ1-6; 8 positions match TRBD1. CDR1 is MNHEY and CDR2 is SVGAGI in the germline V gene. The CDR3 spans 14 residues. V was clipped by 4 bases and J by 8 bases; unmatched bases: 4. The chain's CDR3 is CASSSDRGYSPLHF. CDR3 sequence (DNA): TGTGCCAGCAGTTCCGACAGGGGATATTCACCCCTCCACTTT.

The chain employs TRBV6-6 and TRBJ2-7; D is unclear. Between the trimmed V and J ends, which lost 11 bases and 2 bases, there was a span of 13 bases. In germline, CDR1 is MNHNY, CDR2 SVGAGI (reference sequence). The CDR3 sequence is 12 residues long. The DNA for the CDR3 is TGTGCCGTGGGCCCGCGGCCCTACGAGCAGTACTTC. Protein sequence: CAVGPRPYEQYF.

The chain recombines TRBV6-5 with TRBJ2-7; 7 nucleotides align to TRBD2. CDR1 and CDR2 (germline): MNHEY, SVGAGI. Trimming cost V 0 bases and J 3 bases; bases outside gene matches: 2. The length of the CDR3 is 14 residues. The CDR3: CASSYSGGNYEQYF. For the CDR3, the DNA is TGTGCCAGCAGTTACTCCGGGGGGAACTACGAGCAGTACTTC.

This clone has more than one count but fewer than ten. V is TRBV5-1 and J is TRBJ2-7; perhaps TRBD2 as D (5 bases). Germline values: CDR1 SGHRS, CDR2 YFSETQ. Trimming shortened V by 2 bases and J by 4 bases, and 13 bases separated the two germline ends. The CDR3 is made up of 14 amino acids. The DNA of the CDR3 is TGCGCCAGCAGCTTACGGACTGCCTCGTACGAGCAGTACTTC. This gives the protein CASSLRTASYEQYF.

This chain connects TRBV5-1 to TRBJ2-7; D is possibly TRBD2 (5 bases). The CDR3 extends over 16 amino acids. CDR1 and CDR2 from the germline V gene are SGHRS and YFSETQ. V was shortened by 4 bases and J by 4 bases, with 21 bases between the two germline ends. The chain's CDR3 is CASSVLAGPARYEQYF. CDR3 DNA sequence: TGCGCCAGCAGCGTTCTAGCCGGACCTGCGAGATACGAGCAGTACTTC. Combining the CDR3 with reference TRBV5-1 and TRBJ2-7 gives the whole variable domain KAGVTQTPRYLIKTRGQQVTLSCSPISGHRSVSWYQQTPGQGLQFLFEYFSETQRNKGNFPGRFSGRQFSNSRSEMNVSTLELGDSALYLCASSVLAGPARYEQYFGPGTRLTVT.

The chain recombines TRBV27 with TRBJ1-4; 12 bases fit TRBD1. There are 15 residues in the CDR3. Germline values: CDR1 MNHEY, CDR2 SMNVEV (reference sequence). V shed 8 bases and J 8 bases; nucleotides not matched to a gene: 9. The CDR3 DNA reads TGTGCCAGCGGCATACACGGGACAGGGGGCGAAAAACTGTTTTTT. Its translation: CASGIHGTGGEKLFF.

The chain combines TRBV29-1 with TRBJ1-4; 8 bases agree with TRBD1. The CDR3 spans 15 residues. Germline-derived CDR1 and CDR2 are SQVTM and ANQGSEA. V lost 3 bases to trimming and J lost 3 bases; unmatched junction nucleotides: 6. The CDR3 reads CSVEGRGLANEKLFF. The CDR3 DNA follows: TGCAGCGTTGAGGGCAGGGGGCTTGCTAATGAAAAACTGTTTTTT.

This chain uses TRBV2 with TRBJ2-7; D is perhaps TRBD2 (5 bases). The CDR3 sequence is 12 residues long. V was pared by 5 bases and J by 9 bases, with 14 bases between. In germline, CDR1 is SNHLY, CDR2 FYNNEI. CDR3 nucleotides: TGTGCCAGCAGTCCACTAGTTCACGGGCAGTACTTC. Protein product: CASSPLVHGQYF.

Regarding this clone: At the DNA level, this CDR3 is encoded by other sequences in the same sample as well. The chain uses TRBV5-1 and TRBJ2-5, with D perhaps assigned TRBD1 or TRBD2 (6 bases each). Per germline, CDR1 SGHRS and CDR2 YFSETQ. This CDR3 has 13 amino acids. V lost 0 bases to trimming and J lost 5 bases, with 8 bases between them. The CDR3 loop reads CASSLEGGETQYF. Written as DNA, the CDR3 is TGCGCCAGCAGCTTGGAAGGGGGGGAGACCCAGTACTTC.

V usage is TRBV28 and J usage is TRBJ1-4, with D perhaps TRBD1 (6 bases). Looked up from germline, CDR1 is MDHEN and CDR2 is SYDVKM. This CDR3 has 14 amino acids. V was cut by 6 bases and J by 5 bases, with 13 bases left in between. The CDR3 sequence: CASRLGHKNEKLFF. CDR3 DNA: TGTGCCAGCAGACTGGGACACAAAAATGAAAAACTGTTTTTT.